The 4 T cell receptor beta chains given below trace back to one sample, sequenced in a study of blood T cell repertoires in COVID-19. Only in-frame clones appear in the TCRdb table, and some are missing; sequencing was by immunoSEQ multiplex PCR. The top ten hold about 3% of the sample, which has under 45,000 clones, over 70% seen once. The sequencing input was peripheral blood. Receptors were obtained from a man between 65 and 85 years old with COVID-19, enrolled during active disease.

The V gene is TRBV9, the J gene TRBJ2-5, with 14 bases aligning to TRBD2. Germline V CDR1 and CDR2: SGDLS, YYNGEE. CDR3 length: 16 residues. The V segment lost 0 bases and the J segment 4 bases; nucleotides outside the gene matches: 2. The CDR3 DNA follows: TGTGCCAGCAGCGTAGGACTAGCGGGAGGGGGAGAGACCCAGTACTTC. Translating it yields CASSVGLAGGGETQYF.

CDR3: CASSQARGQNYGYTF. The CDR3 DNA sequence: TGCGCCAGCAGCCAAGCTCGTGGACAAAACTATGGCTACACCTTC. The rearrangement links TRBV4-1 to TRBJ1-2; TRBD1 might be the D (5 bases). Germline V CDR1 and CDR2: MGHRA, YSYEKL. This CDR3 spans 15 amino acids. Trimming cost V 1 base and J 2 bases, with 11 bases left between them.

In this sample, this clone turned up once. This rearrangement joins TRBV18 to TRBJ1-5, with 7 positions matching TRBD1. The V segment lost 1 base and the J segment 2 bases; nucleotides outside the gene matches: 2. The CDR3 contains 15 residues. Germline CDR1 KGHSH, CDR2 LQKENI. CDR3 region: CASSPQGTGNQPQHF. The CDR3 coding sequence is TGTGCCAGCTCACCACAAGGGACAGGCAATCAGCCCCAGCATTTT.

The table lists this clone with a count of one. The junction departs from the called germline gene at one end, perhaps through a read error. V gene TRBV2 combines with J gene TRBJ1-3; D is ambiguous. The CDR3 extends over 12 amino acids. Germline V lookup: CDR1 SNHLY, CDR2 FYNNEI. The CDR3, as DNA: TGTGCCAGCAGAGACCGTGGAGGTTCCCAAATTTTT. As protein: CASRDRGGSQIF.